A single sample is the source of the 8 T cell receptor beta chains below, sequenced in a study of cytomegalovirus exposure and HLA in healthy donors. Primers for the PCR totalled 60 Vbeta and 13 Jbeta. Clones were read by immunoSEQ multiplex PCR, and TCRdb kept only the in-frame ones, dropping some. Its listing shows about 110,000 clones. The sample taken for sequencing was PBMCs. These receptors were taken from a man between 25 and 39 years old in good health and CMV-seronegative.

The CDR3: CASSSRPGHQDTQYF. In DNA, the CDR3 is TGTGCCAGCAGCTCTCGGCCGGGACATCAAGATACGCAGTATTTT. V gene TRBV11-3 combines with J gene TRBJ2-3; possible D gene TRBD1, 6 bases. Germline V gene sequence: CDR1 SGHNT, CDR2 YENEEA. The germline V and J ends were trimmed by 4 bases and 5 bases, with 16 bases remaining between them. This CDR3 is 15 amino acids long.

The chain is built from TRBV6-1 and TRBJ2-7, with 8 positions matching TRBD1. Trimming at V came to 0 bases and at J to 3 bases, leaving 4 bases not matched to a gene. Per the germline V gene, CDR1 is MNHNS and CDR2 is SASEGT. The CDR3 loop spans 15 amino acids. CDR3 protein: CASSEATGADYEQYF. As DNA, the CDR3 is TGTGCCAGCAGTGAAGCGACAGGGGCGGACTACGAGCAGTACTTC.

The chain combines TRBV6-6 with TRBJ1-2; D ambiguous. Germline V CDR1 and CDR2: MNHNY, SVGAGI (reference sequence). With 4 bases removed from V and 8 bases from J, the gap between germline ends came to 14 bases. This CDR3 comprises 13 residues. The CDR3 DNA reads TGTGCCAGCAGTTCCGGCGGCTTCGAGGGCTACACCTTC. As protein: CASSSGGFEGYTF.

The CDR3 region is CASSDRDRANYEQYF. The CDR3 nucleotides read TGTGCCAGCAGTGACCGGGACAGGGCCAACTACGAGCAGTACTTC. The V gene is TRBV6-1, the J gene TRBJ2-7; 9 bases are a match to TRBD1. V lost 3 bases and J lost 3; bases outside the gene matches: 6. Germline CDR1 and CDR2: MNHNS and SASEGT. This CDR3 spans 15 amino acids.

V usage is TRBV5-6 and J usage is TRBJ1-1; D ambiguous. The CDR3 extends over 14 amino acids. The germline V gene encodes CDR1 SGHDT and CDR2 YYEEEE. Trimming stripped 2 bases from V and 7 bases from J, with 15 bases between. CDR3 sequence reads: CASSLLGFSDEAFF. The CDR3 DNA sequence: TGTGCCAGCAGCTTACTAGGGTTTTCCGATGAAGCTTTCTTT.

The chain employs TRBV6-6 and TRBJ2-1, with 7 positions matching TRBD1. Looked up from germline, CDR1 is MNHNY and CDR2 is SVGAGI (reference sequence). The CDR3 extends over 15 amino acids. The ends lost 5 bases at V and 2 bases at J; junction bases unmatched: 6. The CDR3 is CASSATGVTYNEQFF. The CDR3 nucleotides are TGTGCCAGCAGTGCCACAGGGGTTACCTACAATGAGCAGTTCTTC.

This chain joins TRBV10-3 and TRBJ1-5; D unclear. V was pared by 0 bases and J by 2 bases, with 8 bases between. This CDR3 is 15 amino acids long. The germline CDR1 and CDR2 sequences are ENHRY and SYGVKD. The CDR3 is CAISESSVGNQPQHF. CDR3 sequence (DNA): TGTGCCATCAGTGAGTCTAGTGTGGGCAATCAGCCCCAGCATTTT.

This rearrangement joins TRBV6-5 to TRBJ1-2, with 7 bases identical to TRBD1. Germline CDR1 MNHEY, CDR2 SVGAGI. V trimming: 7 bases; J trimming: 3 bases; junction bases outside the gene matches: 8. The CDR3 has 14 amino acids. DNA for the CDR3: TGTGCCAGCACTCCGACAGGGCGAGACTATGGCTACACCTTC. Translated, it gives CASTPTGRDYGYTF.